This T cell receptor beta chain was sequenced in a study of blood T cell repertoires in COVID-19. About the research overall: Donors in the United States, Italy and Spain gave samples during acute or convalescent COVID-19. Sources were T cells, B-cell-depleted T cells, or PBMCs; the material itself was cDNA or gDNA.

In the original processing: Nucleated cell number was recorded as an estimate derived from reference gene primer amplification. Measured with immunoSEQ multiplex PCR; TCRdb has only the in-frame clones, and not every one. Clone size and the V and J calls come from that table; the DNA yielded D and trimming. This table holds hundreds of thousands of clones, under 90% found once. V lost 5 bases to trimming and J lost 6 bases; unmatched junction nucleotides: 5. Germline V gene data show CDR1 as MNHEY and CDR2 as SVGAGI. The CDR3 contains 13 residues. Sequenced input: peripheral blood. The V and J genes are TRBV6-5 and TRBJ1-1, with 8 bases aligning to TRBD1. This receptor was obtained from a man between 60 and 75 years old who had recovered from COVID-19. Here the CDR3 DNA reads TGTGCCAGCAGTCAGGGGGCGAAGTCTGAAGCTTTCTTT. Amino acids: CASSQGAKSEAFF.